Listed below are T cell receptor beta chains from one sample, sequenced in a study of a mutant IDH1 vaccine in newly diagnosed glioma. TCRdb's copy holds only in-frame clones and misses some; the assay was immunoSEQ multiplex PCR. The sample carries about 68,000 clones, approximately 79% recorded once. The sequencing here drew on PBMCs, taken from a glioma patient treated with radiotherapy, temozolomide or both. The receptors here all came from a man aged 45-65 years with glioma. The CDR3 runs from the conserved cysteine through the conserved F or W. A D gene is named only where the DNA matches it firmly. Expanded clones are given a class, and other clones once, few, many or no size at all.

clone size: NA
V gene: TRBV9
J gene: TRBJ2-1
D gene: TRBD2
CDR3 DNA: TGTGCCAGCAGCGTAAGTCTTTCAGCGGGGGGTAACTACAATGAGCAGTTCTTC
CDR3 protein: CASSVSLSAGGNYNEQFF

clone size: NA
V gene: TRBV6-5
J gene: TRBJ1-1
D gene: NA
CDR3 DNA: TGTGCCAGCAGTTACTCGGGGCGTTGGACTGAAGCTTTCTTT
CDR3 protein: CASSYSGRWTEAFF

clone size: once
V gene: TRBV20-1
J gene: TRBJ2-1
D gene: NA
CDR3 DNA: TGCAGTGCTAGGTGGCAGGAAGGTCGGTTCTTC
CDR3 protein: CSARWQEGRFF

clone size: once
V gene: TRBV6-5
J gene: TRBJ2-6
D gene: NA
CDR3 DNA: TGTGCCAGCAGTTACTCCCACTCTGGGGCCAACGTCCTGACTTTC
CDR3 protein: CASSYSHSGANVLTF

clone size: once
V gene: TRBV5-1
J gene: TRBJ1-3
D gene: TRBD1
CDR3 DNA: TGCGCCAGCAGCGGGGACAGGTCTGGAAACACCATATATTTT
CDR3 protein: CASSGDRSGNTIYF

clone size: NA
V gene: TRBV2
J gene: TRBJ1-3
D gene: NA
CDR3 DNA: TGTGCCAGCAGGAACCCCTGGAGGGGCTCTGGAAACACCATATATTTT
CDR3 protein: CASRNPWRGSGNTIYF

clone size: NA
V gene: TRBV21-1
J gene: TRBJ2-7
D gene: NA
CDR3 DNA: TGTGCCAGCAGCACAATATGTAGCGAGCAGTACTTC
CDR3 protein: CASSTICSEQYF

clone size: NA
V gene: TRBV7-9
J gene: TRBJ1-5
D gene: NA
CDR3 DNA: TGTGCCAGCAGCCAGGACGGAAATCAGCCCCAGCATTTT
CDR3 protein: CASSQDGNQPQHF

clone size: NA
V gene: TRBV13
J gene: TRBJ2-1
D gene: NA
CDR3 DNA: TGTGCCAGCAGCCCGCCTCGGGGGGCTTACAATGAGCAGTTCTTC
CDR3 protein: CASSPPRGAYNEQFF

clone size: NA
V gene: TRBV19
J gene: TRBJ2-2
D gene: NA
CDR3 DNA: TGTGCCACCCAACAACAGGTCGCGAACACCGGGGAGCTGTTTTTT
CDR3 protein: CATQQQVANTGELFF

clone size: NA
V gene: TRBV9
J gene: TRBJ2-2
D gene: NA
CDR3 DNA: TGTGCCAGCAGCCTCGACGCACAGAACACCGGGGAGCTGTTTTTT
CDR3 protein: CASSLDAQNTGELFF

clone size: NA
V gene: TRBV27
J gene: TRBJ1-2
D gene: NA
CDR3 DNA: TGTGCCAGCAGTTTATACTCTACGGACTATGGCTACACCTTC
CDR3 protein: CASSLYSTDYGYTF

clone size: NA
V gene: TRBV7-8
J gene: TRBJ2-7
D gene: NA
CDR3 DNA: TGTGCCAGCAGCTCAGGAACCTACGAGCAGTACTTC
CDR3 protein: CASSSGTYEQYF

clone size: few
V gene: TRBV29-1
J gene: TRBJ2-7
D gene: NA
CDR3 DNA: TGCAGCGTCGTACAGTCCCGCTCCGAGCAGTACTTC
CDR3 protein: CSVVQSRSEQYF

clone size: few
V gene: TRBV25-1
J gene: TRBJ2-2
D gene: TRBD1
CDR3 DNA: TGTGCCAGTAGGGGGCGCGGGACCGGGGAGCTGTTTTTT
CDR3 protein: CASRGRGTGELFF

clone size: NA
V gene: TRBV29-1
J gene: TRBJ1-5
D gene: NA
CDR3 DNA: TGCAGCGTTGTTTTAAGGGATAGCAATCAGCCCCAGCATTTT
CDR3 protein: CSVVLRDSNQPQHF

clone size: NA
V gene: TRBV13
J gene: TRBJ1-1
D gene: TRBD1
CDR3 DNA: TGTGCCAGCAGCTCCCCAGGGAGGACAGGGAGGACTGAAGCTTTCTTT
CDR3 protein: CASSSPGRTGRTEAFF

clone size: few
V gene: TRBV19
J gene: TRBJ1-5
D gene: TRBD1
CDR3 DNA: TGTGCCAGTAGTATTGGGACAGTACCTAATCAGCCCCAGCATTTT
CDR3 protein: CASSIGTVPNQPQHF

clone size: NA
V gene: TRBV7-7
J gene: TRBJ2-5
D gene: NA
CDR3 DNA: TGTGCTAGCAGCACCATAGGACAGCGAGAGACCCAGTACTTC
CDR3 protein: CASSTIGQRETQYF

clone size: NA
V gene: TRBV6-1
J gene: TRBJ1-3
D gene: NA
CDR3 DNA: TGTGCCAGCAGTGAAGCGATAGCCACTGGAAACACCATATATTTT
CDR3 protein: CASSEAIATGNTIYF

clone size: NA
V gene: TRBV25-1
J gene: TRBJ2-1
D gene: TRBD1
CDR3 DNA: TGTGCCAGCAGTGACGACAGGGGGCTTTACAATGAGCAGTTCTTC
CDR3 protein: CASSDDRGLYNEQFF

clone size: NA
V gene: TRBV25-1
J gene: TRBJ1-2
D gene: NA
CDR3 DNA: TGTGCCAGCTGGAGCTATGGCTACACCTTC
CDR3 protein: CASWSYGYTF

clone size: NA
V gene: TRBV5-8
J gene: TRBJ1-2
D gene: TRBD1
CDR3 DNA: TGTGCCAGCAGCTTCGCCGGGACAGGGGGCGATGGCTACACCTTC
CDR3 protein: CASSFAGTGGDGYTF

clone size: few
V gene: TRBV9
J gene: TRBJ2-7
D gene: NA
CDR3 DNA: TGTGCCAGCAGCGTAGGCCAGGAGGGAGACGAGCAGTACTTC
CDR3 protein: CASSVGQEGDEQYF

clone size: NA
V gene: TRBV5-1
J gene: TRBJ2-7
D gene: NA
CDR3 DNA: TGCGCCAGCAGCTTTGGACGCGAGCAGTACTTC
CDR3 protein: CASSFGREQYF

clone size: few
V gene: TRBV30
J gene: TRBJ2-5
D gene: TRBD1
CDR3 DNA: TGTGCCTGGGGGACAGGGGTCTACCAAGAGACCCAGTACTTC
CDR3 protein: CAWGTGVYQETQYF

clone size: NA
V gene: TRBV18
J gene: TRBJ2-2
D gene: NA
CDR3 DNA: TGTGCCAGCTCACCTGGGACAACCGGGGAGCTGTTTTTT
CDR3 protein: CASSPGTTGELFF

clone size: few
V gene: TRBV30
J gene: TRBJ1-1
D gene: TRBD1
CDR3 DNA: TGTGCCTGGAGTCCCCTTGCCGGGACAGGGAACGCTGAAGCTTTCTTT
CDR3 protein: CAWSPLAGTGNAEAFF

clone size: NA
V gene: TRBV7-9
J gene: TRBJ2-2
D gene: TRBD1
CDR3 DNA: TGTGCCAGCACCCTACAGGGGGACACCGGGGAGCTGTTTTTT
CDR3 protein: CASTLQGDTGELFF

clone size: NA
V gene: TRBV5-6
J gene: TRBJ1-5
D gene: NA
CDR3 DNA: TGTGCCAGCAGCACGGGCCCTAATCAGCCCCAGCATTTT
CDR3 protein: CASSTGPNQPQHF

clone size: NA
V gene: TRBV2
J gene: TRBJ1-2
D gene: NA
CDR3 DNA: TGTGCCAGCGGCGGGACCTATGGCTACACCTTC
CDR3 protein: CASGGTYGYTF

clone size: many
V gene: TRBV9
J gene: TRBJ2-5
D gene: TRBD2
CDR3 DNA: TGTGCCAGCAGCCCCGGGACTAGCGGGGGCCGCCAAGAGACCCAGTACTTC
CDR3 protein: CASSPGTSGGRQETQYF

clone size: NA
V gene: TRBV29-1
J gene: TRBJ2-3
D gene: NA
CDR3 DNA: TGCAGCGCCGGGGACACCCCTAGCACAGATACGCAGTATTTT
CDR3 protein: CSAGDTPSTDTQYF

clone size: NA
V gene: TRBV30
J gene: TRBJ2-7
D gene: NA
CDR3 DNA: TGTGCCTACCTTCCCGGGCTGCTAAACAACCTGTACGAGCAGTACTTC
CDR3 protein: CAYLPGLLNNLYEQYF

clone size: NA
V gene: TRBV7-9
J gene: TRBJ1-4
D gene: NA
CDR3 DNA: TGTGCCAGCAGCTTAGCGAGCCAGGGTAATGAAAAACTGTTTTTT
CDR3 protein: CASSLASQGNEKLFF

clone size: NA
V gene: TRBV30
J gene: TRBJ2-3
D gene: NA
CDR3 DNA: TGTGCCTGGAGTGTAGGGGGGAGCACAGATACGCAGTATTTT
CDR3 protein: CAWSVGGSTDTQYF

clone size: NA
V gene: TRBV7-9
J gene: TRBJ2-3
D gene: NA
CDR3 DNA: TGTGCCAGCACTCCGGCCGATACGCAGTATTTT
CDR3 protein: CASTPADTQYF

clone size: NA
V gene: TRBV15
J gene: TRBJ2-7
D gene: TRBD1
CDR3 DNA: TGTGCCACCAGCCACAATATACAGGGGGACGAGCAGTACTTC
CDR3 protein: CATSHNIQGDEQYF

clone size: NA
V gene: TRBV2
J gene: TRBJ1-5
D gene: NA
CDR3 DNA: TGTGCCAGCACAAGGTCCGGGGGTGATCAGCCCCAGCATTTT
CDR3 protein: CASTRSGGDQPQHF

clone size: NA
V gene: TRBV10-3
J gene: TRBJ2-5
D gene: TRBD1
CDR3 DNA: TGTGCCATCAGTGAGTCTGCGACAGGGTTGAAGACCCAGTACTTC
CDR3 protein: CAISESATGLKTQYF

clone size: NA
V gene: TRBV9
J gene: TRBJ2-1
D gene: TRBD2
CDR3 DNA: TGTGCCAGCAGCCATAGCGGTTCTAGCGGGGCCAATGAGCAGTTCTTC
CDR3 protein: CASSHSGSSGANEQFF

clone size: NA
V gene: TRBV5-1
J gene: TRBJ2-7
D gene: TRBD1
CDR3 DNA: TGCGCCAGCAGCACCACAGGGGTAAACGAGCAGTACTTC
CDR3 protein: CASSTTGVNEQYF